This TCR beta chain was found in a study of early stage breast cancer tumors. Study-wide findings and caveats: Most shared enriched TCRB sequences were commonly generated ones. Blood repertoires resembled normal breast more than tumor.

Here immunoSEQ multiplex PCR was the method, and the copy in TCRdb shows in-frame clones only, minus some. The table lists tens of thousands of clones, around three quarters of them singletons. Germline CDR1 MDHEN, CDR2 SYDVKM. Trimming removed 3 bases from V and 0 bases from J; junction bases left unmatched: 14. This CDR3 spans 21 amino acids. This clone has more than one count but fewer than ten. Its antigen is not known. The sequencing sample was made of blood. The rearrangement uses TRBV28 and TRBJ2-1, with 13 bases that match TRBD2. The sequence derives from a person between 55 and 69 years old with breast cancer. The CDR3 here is CASSFPGLAGVIEGSYNEQFF. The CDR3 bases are TGTGCCAGCAGTTTTCCTGGACTAGCGGGAGTTATAGAGGGCTCCTACAATGAGCAGTTCTTC.